The present TCR beta chain was sequenced within a study of low-dose radiotherapy and immunotherapy resistance in tumors. Across the study: The fractionation for Cohort 1 was 0.5 Gy per fraction every 2 weeks, totaling 6.5 Gy.

This sample's time point: before trial treatment. Every donor was treated with nivolumab, ipilimumab, aspirin, low-dose cyclophosphamide and also low-dose radiotherapy. Enrollment required an advanced solid tumor negative for tumor-infiltrating lymphocytes. The V gene end was trimmed by 0 bases and the J gene end by 2 bases; junction bases not matched to a gene: 6. Germline V gene data show CDR1 as SNHLY and CDR2 as FYNNEI. The CDR3 has 16 residues. Both TCRalpha and TCRbeta chains were reverse transcribed with V-gene-specific primers. A constant-region primer paired with the V-primer adapter amplified TCRs over about 20 PCR cycles. Through in vitro transcription, the mRNA that had been isolated was amplified. MiXCR, run by TCRdb on the reads, gives a single entry per CDR3 protein. The table lists some 82,000 distinct CDR3 sequences, approximately 20% of them singletons. There are many counts of this clonotype.

V is TRBV2 and J is TRBJ2-5, with 7 nucleotides matching TRBD2. Sequencing used PBMCs, obtained before treatment. The clonotype originates from a male donor with prostate cancer. CDR3 in amino acids: CASSEAGREGQETQYF. The DNA for the CDR3 is TGTGCCAGCAGTGAAGCGGGCAGGGAGGGACAAGAGACCCAGTACTTC.